This T cell receptor (beta chain) was sequenced in a study of immune evolution from preneoplasia to lung adenocarcinoma (dated by TCRdb to 2020 to 2022). At the level of the whole study: No AAH lesions showed HLA loss of heterozygosity, compared with about 7.2% of AIS, approximately 15% of MIA and about a third of ADC lesions. TCR sequencing data were obtained from 51 patients. Resected precursor lesions (AAH, AIS, MIA) and invasive adenocarcinomas were compared with paired morphologically normal lung tissue. The immune data were combined with whole exome sequencing and methylation data from the same cohort of nodules. The study reported that 100 to 120 samples were used for TCR sequencing. The study used immune gene expression, TCR sequencing and multiplex immunofluorescence to profile the immune contexture of lung adenocarcinoma precursors and invasive adenocarcinoma. POLYSOLVER was used to infer class I HLA alleles from exome data, and LOHHLA was used to detect allele-specific HLA loss. In total, the cohort included some 50 patients with pulmonary nodules, all of whom underwent surgical resection. Sample size was determined by specimen availability and not by a prior power calculation. What the authors observed across the whole study: T cell clonality was highest in KRAS-mutant nodules compared with EGFR-mutant or double wild-type lesions. Normal lung had the highest top T cell clone frequencies, and these frequencies appeared to fall progressively from AAH through AIS, MIA and invasive adenocarcinoma. Clonality was highest in normal lung, while later-stage lesions appeared to show lower clonality but higher T cell density and diversity. Because all patients came from Japan and China, whether the findings apply to Western populations was uncertain. The findings reflected association rather than direct causation, and larger cohorts with long-term follow-up and longitudinal biopsies were considered necessary.

Using the immunoSEQ hsTCRbeta Kit, TCR beta CDR3 regions were sequenced from DNA. The study's processing was this. The ImmunoSEQ Analyzer was used to analyse the TCR sequencing data. T cell clonality was calculated on productive rearrangements as 1 minus Pielou's evenness. The inverse Simpson index, applied to productive templates, was used to measure T cell diversity. T cell density was expressed as TCR beta template counts normalized to usable DNA, with usable DNA estimated by amplifying and sequencing housekeeping genes. TCR metrics were compared across histologic stages using two-sided Kruskal-Wallis tests. The table comes from immuneACCESS by way of TCRdb, which keeps in-frame sequences with V and J called. Part of the clones is missing from these tables; in studies checked, under half for an unresolved V gene and the rest for unknown reasons. V, J and clone size reflect that table, while D and trimming were determined from the DNA. This sample lists under 5,000 clones; more than 60% were detected once. Clones ranked in the top ten supply 9.6% of the sample.

Resection was performed on patients in Japan or China between the mid-2010s and the late 2010s. Histologic diagnosis of each case was confirmed independently by two lung cancer pathologists on H&E slides. Macro-dissection after pathologic assessment enriched premalignant or tumor cells for nucleic acid extraction. DNA was isolated from FFPE tissue using the AllPrep DNA/RNA FFPE Kit. About this clone itself: The clone's antigen remains unknown. Nothing much larger sits one base from this clone, and base qualities are not available.

V is pruned by 2 bases and J by 8 bases, leaving 7 bases of the junction without a gene match. The CDR3 has 15 amino acids, counting the end cysteine and phenylalanine. Solely the CDR3 DNA is kept, with 45 bases framed from the first base. The germline V gene yields MNHEY for CDR1 and SVGAGI for CDR2. The sequenced material came from FFPE minimally invasive lung adenocarcinoma tissue. The intended sense of this specimen's cell subset or site label: micro-invasive lung adenocarcinoma (MIA). This receptor was taken from a person aged 60-79 years with lung adenocarcinoma. Recombination connected TRBV6-5 to TRBJ2-1; 9 bases in between match TRBD2. The sequenced DNA is TGTGCCAGCAGTTACAGCGCGGGAGGGCTGGATGAGCAGTTCTTC. The encoded protein is CASSYSAGGLDEQFF.